This T cell receptor beta chain was profiled in a study of metastatic and nonmetastatic thyroid tumors. Study-level information: Repertoires from blood and tumor or nodule tissue of malignant and benign thyroid patients were compared.

MiXCR reprocessed the PCR reads for TCRdb. The sample lists 33,000 or so clones; around 7% were seen once. No treatment of any kind had been given to any patient before thyroid surgery. This clone was found many times. In germline, CDR1 is LGHDT, CDR2 YNNKEL (reference sequence). CDR3 length: 16 amino acids. V was cut by 2 bases and J by 2 bases, with 13 bases left in between. The chain has TRBV3-1 and TRBJ2-1; D could derive from TRBD1 or TRBD2 (6 bases each). The TCR originated in a female donor with papillary thyroid cancer or a benign thyroid nodule (not recorded which). Some clones in this sample may be carry-over from other donors' samples. Material: blood. CDR3 protein: CASSQLFGGAYNEQFF. CDR3 DNA sequence: TGTGCCAGCAGCCAACTGTTCGGGGGCGCCTACAATGAGCAGTTCTTC.